The 16 T cell receptor beta chains presented below share a single source sample, sequenced in a study of identical twins. TCRdb called the 5' RACE reads again in MiXCR, with one record for every CDR3 protein. The sample consists of 690,000 or so distinct CDR3 sequences, around 8.3% of them appearing once. These data also formed part of another study, on yellow fever vaccine responses in identical twins.

The sample consisted of PBMCs. These TCRs come from a woman younger than 35 in good health.

This clonotype was counted ten times or more. The chain combines TRBV27 with TRBJ2-2; 13 bases line up with TRBD2. Germline CDR1 and CDR2: MNHEY and SMNVEV (reference sequence). The CDR3 consists of 17 residues. With V trimmed by 5 bases and J by 5 bases, 8 bases remained unmatched. The CDR3 nucleotides are TGTGCCAGCAGTCCCGGACTAGCGGGAGCTCGAACCGGGGAGCTGTTTTTT. It translates to CASSPGLAGARTGELFF.

This clonotype turned up a few times. The chain uses TRBV10-3 and TRBJ2-7; D is possibly TRBD1 (6 bases). The CDR3 spans 12 residues. V was clipped by 4 bases and J by 6 bases, with 10 bases between them. Germline CDR1 reads ENHRY; CDR2 reads SYGVKD. This chain's CDR3 is CAISGGPGEQYF. CDR3 bases: TGTGCCATCAGTGGGGGGCCAGGCGAGCAGTACTTC.

The CDR3 region is CASSQDAPASGDVPDTQYF. The CDR3 coding sequence is TGCGCCAGCAGCCAAGATGCTCCGGCTAGCGGGGATGTCCCAGATACGCAGTATTTT. The rearrangement uses TRBV4-3 and TRBJ2-3; the match to TRBD2 covers 9 bases. The CDR3 runs to 19 residues. CDR1 is LGHNA, CDR2 YSLEER, per germline. V gave up 0 bases and J gave up 4 bases; unmatched junction bases: 14.

The V and J genes are TRBV7-2 and TRBJ2-7; D is unresolved. This CDR3 has 15 residues. The germline CDR1 and CDR2 sequences are SGHTA and FQGNSA. V shed 5 bases and J shed 2 bases, with 16 bases lying between them. The CDR3: CASSPGHRKTYEQYF. CDR3 nucleotide sequence: TGTGCCAGCAGCCCCGGCCACCGAAAAACCTACGAGCAGTACTTC.

The sample holds a few counts of this clonotype. The rearrangement uses TRBV27 and TRBJ2-2; D is ambiguous. CDR1 MNHEY and CDR2 SMNVEV come from the germline V gene (reference sequence). V was cut by 3 bases and J by 7 bases, with 15 bases left in between. This CDR3 is 15 amino acids long. CDR3 loop: CASSFRLQGSGELFF. The DNA for the CDR3 is TGTGCCAGCAGTTTTCGGTTACAAGGAAGCGGGGAGCTGTTTTTT.

The genes are TRBV6-5 and TRBJ2-7; 11 positions match TRBD1. This CDR3 contains 15 residues. Germline CDR1 is MNHEY and CDR2 is SVGAGI. V lost 2 bases, J lost 2 bases, and 2 bases stayed unmatched. CDR3 DNA sequence: TGTGCCAGCAGTTACCGGGACAGGGGGGCCTACGAGCAGTACTTC. Protein sequence: CASSYRDRGAYEQYF.

This clonotype was counted ten times or more. This chain joins TRBV20-1 and TRBJ1-2; D is perhaps TRBD1 (5 bases). The CDR3 loop spans 15 amino acids. V lost 3 bases and J lost 7, with 21 bases in between. Germline V CDR1 and CDR2: DFQATT, SNEGSKA (reference sequence). The DNA of the CDR3 is TGCAGTGCTAGGGAATCCGGGACGGGCCTCGGTGGCTACACCTTC. This encodes CSARESGTGLGGYTF.

In this sample, this clonotype turned up a few times. This chain joins TRBV28 and TRBJ2-5; 10 nucleotides align to TRBD1. CDR1 is MDHEN, CDR2 SYDVKM, per germline. This CDR3 comprises 15 residues. After removal of 1 base from V and 3 bases from J, the junction contained 2 bases not matched to a gene. Written as DNA, the CDR3 is TGTGCCAGCAGTTTATCGGGACAGGGGAAAGAGACCCAGTACTTC. It translates to CASSLSGQGKETQYF. The full variable domain, with the rest looked up from reference TRBV28 and TRBJ2-5, is DVKVTQSSRYLVKRTGEKVFLECVQDMDHENMFWYRQDPGLGLRLIYFSYDVKMKEKGDIPEGYSVSREKKERFSLILESASTNQTSMYLCASSLSGQGKETQYFGPGTRLLVL.

In this sample, this clonotype turned up a few times. The chain joins TRBV21-1 to TRBJ2-3; the D call TRBD2 from the table was never checked on the DNA. TRBV21-1 is recorded as a pseudogene. The CDR3 sequence is 14 residues long. CDR3: CASSSLAGVDTQYF. The CDR3 DNA sequence: TGTGCCAGCAGCTCCCTAGCGGGGGTAGATACGCAGTATTTT.

This clonotype has more than one count but fewer than ten. The V call is TRBV10-3, the J call TRBJ2-5; D uncertain. This CDR3 spans 15 amino acids. Germline loops: CDR1 ENHRY, CDR2 SYGVKD. The germline V and J ends were trimmed by 0 bases and 2 bases, with 10 bases remaining between them. The CDR3 sequence: CAISESMLQQETQYF. CDR3 DNA sequence: TGTGCCATCAGTGAGTCGATGTTACAGCAAGAGACCCAGTACTTC.

In its sample, this clonotype was seen a few times. The rearrangement joins TRBV7-2 to TRBJ2-7; TRBD1 matches 7 bases. After removal of 2 bases from V and 4 bases from J, the junction contained 11 bases not matched to a gene. This CDR3 has 16 amino acids. Per the germline V gene, CDR1 is SGHTA and CDR2 is FQGNSA. The CDR3: CASSLRFGQGVYEQYF. For the CDR3, the DNA is TGTGCCAGCAGCTTACGGTTTGGGCAGGGGGTTTACGAGCAGTACTTC.

This clonotype was found a few times. The V gene is TRBV7-3, the J gene TRBJ2-3, with D perhaps TRBD2 (6 bases). The CDR3 totals 13 residues. With 8 bases removed from V and 3 bases from J, the gap between germline ends came to 12 bases. The V gene's germline CDR1 is SGHTA and CDR2 FQGTGA. CDR3 in DNA: TGTGCCAGCGGCGGGAAAGGGACAGATACGCAGTATTTT. Protein product: CASGGKGTDTQYF.

The CDR3 reads CASSLWVAGTELAKNIQYF. The CDR3 DNA is TGTGCCAGCAGTTTATGGGTCGCCGGTACGGAGCTAGCCAAAAACATTCAGTACTTC. The chain is built from TRBV28 and TRBJ2-4; unclear D gene. The ends were cut back, 0 bases at V and 0 bases at J, with 18 bases in the middle. CDR3 size: 19 residues. CDR1 is MDHEN, CDR2 SYDVKM, per germline.

The chain employs TRBV7-9 and TRBJ2-7, with no clear D. Germline lookup yields CDR1 SEHNR and CDR2 FQNEAQ (reference sequence). Trimming removed 1 base at V and 2 bases at J, with 9 bases between. The CDR3 is made up of 14 amino acids. The DNA for the CDR3 is TGTGCCAGCAGCTTAGTGCCAGCGCCCTACGAGCAGTACTTC. Translated, it gives CASSLVPAPYEQYF.

The rearrangement uses TRBV6-2 or TRBV6-3 and TRBJ2-3; D perhaps matches TRBD1 (6 bases). V lost 4 bases and J lost 4, with 12 bases in between. From germline, CDR1 is MNHEY and CDR2 SVGEGT. The CDR3 contains 14 residues. CDR3 loop: CASSWGPVPDTQYF. CDR3 coding DNA: TGTGCCAGCAGTTGGGGGCCGGTCCCAGATACGCAGTATTTT.

CDR3: CASSFGTVYGYTF. CDR3 bases: TGCGCCAGCAGCTTTGGCACGGTCTATGGCTACACCTTC. This chain uses TRBV5-1 with TRBJ1-2; no reliable D call. Germline V gene lookup returns CDR1 SGHRS and CDR2 YFSETQ. CDR3 length: 13 residues. V lost 2 bases and J lost 4, with 9 bases in between.